This entry features one T cell receptor (beta chain) sequence. TCRdb's copy holds only in-frame clones and misses some; the assay was immunoSEQ multiplex PCR. The sample shows some 80,000 clones, roughly 95% of them seen only once. CDR3 length: 16 residues. Germline lookup yields CDR1 SGHDT and CDR2 YYEEEE. The V gene end was trimmed by 5 bases and the J gene end by 9 bases; junction bases not matched to a gene: 11. The sample belongs to a study of technical replicates of blood from a few donors. Sequencing was done on a sample of T cells isolated from PBMCs. The rearrangement links TRBV5-6 to TRBJ2-5; TRBD2 agrees at 15 bases. The source is a human donor in good health. CDR3 sequence reads: CASSLPGLAGGLPQYF. Written as DNA, the CDR3 is TGTGCCAGCAGTCTACCGGGACTAGCGGGAGGTCTTCCCCAGTACTTC.